The clone carrying this T cell receptor (beta chain) came up a few times. Its antigen remains unknown. The data stem from a study of T cells after yellow fever vaccination. Points from the study as a whole: Researchers noted that a small share of clonotypes showed up in both CD4 and CD8 compartments. Contamination by abundant bulk-population clonotypes could be present in FACS-sorted repertoires. Clones from primary vaccination mostly reappeared after the booster (about 97% CD4, about 88% CD8).

Conversion of TCR transcripts into cDNA relied on 5'RACE template switching, which added a universal primer site and UMIs. In TCRdb, the 5' RACE reads were re-called with MiXCR into one record per CDR3 protein. The sample shows approximately 160,000 distinct CDR3 sequences, 9.3% of them seen only once. Germline CDR1 is LGHNA and CDR2 is YNFKEQ. Germline trimming cut 0 bases from V and 1 base from J; bases unmatched to any gene: 8. CDR3 length: 18 residues. This receptor was obtained from a young man who received the YFV17D yellow fever vaccine. The V and J genes are TRBV4-2 and TRBJ2-1; 8 bases align to TRBD2. The specimen was CD8+ T cells sorted from PBMCs, collected 45 days after the yellow fever booster vaccination. The CDR3 nucleotides read TGTGCCAGCAGCCAAGAATTGGACGGGGGGGGATCCTACAATGAGCAGTTCTTC. Protein: CASSQELDGGGSYNEQFF.